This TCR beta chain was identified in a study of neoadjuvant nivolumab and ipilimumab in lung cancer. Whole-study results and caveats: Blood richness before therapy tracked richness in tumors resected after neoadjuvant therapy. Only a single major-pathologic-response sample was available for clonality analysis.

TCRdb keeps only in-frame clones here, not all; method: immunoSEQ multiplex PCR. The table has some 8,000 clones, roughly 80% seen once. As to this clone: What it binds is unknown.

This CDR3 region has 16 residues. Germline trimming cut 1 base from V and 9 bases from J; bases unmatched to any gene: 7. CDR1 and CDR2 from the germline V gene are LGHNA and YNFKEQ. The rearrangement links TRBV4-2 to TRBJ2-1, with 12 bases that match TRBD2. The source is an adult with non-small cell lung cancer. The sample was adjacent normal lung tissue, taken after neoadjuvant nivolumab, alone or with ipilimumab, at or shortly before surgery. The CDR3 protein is CASSQALASGGAEQFF. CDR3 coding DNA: TGTGCCAGCAGCCAAGCGTTAGCTAGCGGGGGGGCTGAGCAGTTCTTC.